The 13 T cell receptor beta chains in this list originate from one sample, sequenced in a study of shared clonotypes between healthy human individuals. Measured with immunoSEQ multiplex PCR; TCRdb has only the in-frame clones, and not every one. The sample lists about 2.4 million clones; under 95% were seen once. Sequencing was done on a sample of naive CD4+ T cells from PBMCs. As for subset: CD45RA+ positively selected. These receptor sequences come from a man in his late teens or twenties in good health. Some clones in this sample may be carry-over from other donors' samples.

CDR3 nucleotide sequence: TGTGCCAGCAGCTCCGGGACAGGGGGACCTGAAGCTTTCTTT. Translation gives CASSSGTGGPEAFF. The chain joins TRBV11-2 to TRBJ1-1; 11 positions agree with TRBD1. The trim removed 4 bases at V and 6 bases at J, leaving 4 bases unmatched. CDR3 length: 14 amino acids. Germline V CDR1 and CDR2: SGHAT, FQNNGV.

The V and J genes are TRBV28 and TRBJ1-5, with D perhaps TRBD1 (5 bases). CDR3 length: 15 amino acids. Deletions cut 3 bases from V and 3 bases from J, with 12 bases between. Germline loops: CDR1 MDHEN, CDR2 SYDVKM. CDR3 residues: CASSFGTSFNQPQHF. In nucleotides, the CDR3 is TGTGCCAGCAGTTTCGGGACGTCCTTCAATCAGCCCCAGCATTTT. Combining the CDR3 with reference TRBV28 and TRBJ1-5 gives the whole variable domain DVKVTQSSRYLVKRTGEKVFLECVQDMDHENMFWYRQDPGLGLRLIYFSYDVKMKEKGDIPEGYSVSREKKERFSLILESASTNQTSMYLCASSFGTSFNQPQHFGDGTRLSIL.

The chain carries TRBV10-3 and TRBJ2-3; TRBD2 matches at 8 bases. Trimming cost V 10 bases and J 4 bases; bases outside gene matches: 7. The CDR3 is made up of 13 amino acids. The V gene's germline CDR1 is ENHRY and CDR2 SYGVKD. The DNA of the CDR3 is TGTGCCACCAAGACTAGCGACGCAGATACGCAGTATTTT. Its translation: CATKTSDADTQYF.

The CDR3 loop is CAINTAGGKETQYF. The CDR3 DNA is TGTGCCATAAACACAGCGGGAGGTAAAGAGACCCAGTACTTC. The chain carries TRBV11-2 and TRBJ2-5; 9 nucleotides line up with TRBD2. The CDR3 is made up of 14 amino acids. Germline V CDR1 and CDR2: SGHAT, FQNNGV. V dropped 10 bases and J dropped 3; count of bases not matched to a gene: 9.

As concerns this clone: Within the sample, other DNA sequences also encode this same CDR3. The chain employs TRBV5-1 and TRBJ2-7; 11 nucleotides align to TRBD1. V was clipped by 7 bases and J by 4 bases; unmatched bases: 7. This CDR3 spans 14 amino acids. Germline CDR1 is SGHRS and CDR2 is YFSETQ. In DNA, the CDR3 is TGCGCCAGCGGTCCCGGACAGGGGGCTTACGAGCAGTACTTC. Amino acid sequence: CASGPGQGAYEQYF.

The chain recombines TRBV6-5 with TRBJ1-1, with D maybe TRBD1 (6 bases). This CDR3 has 16 amino acids. Germline V gene data show CDR1 as MNHEY and CDR2 as SVGAGI. Trimming took 4 bases from V and 1 from J, leaving 16 bases between them. The CDR3: CASSLRKDSENTEAFF. The CDR3 nucleotides are TGTGCCAGCAGTTTGCGGAAGGACAGTGAGAACACTGAAGCTTTCTTT.

The rearrangement uses TRBV5-1 and TRBJ2-2, with unresolved D. V was cut by 3 bases and J by 3 bases, with 9 bases left in between. Germline V gene data show CDR1 as SGHRS and CDR2 as YFSETQ. The CDR3 is 14 amino acids. The CDR3 loop is CASSWAMDTGELFF. DNA of the CDR3: TGCGCCAGCAGCTGGGCTATGGACACCGGGGAGCTGTTTTTT.

Only one count was recorded for this clone. The chain couples TRBV30 to TRBJ1-3; D not resolved. Germline V gene lookup returns CDR1 GTSNPN and CDR2 SVGIG (reference sequence). V was cut by 0 bases and J by 2 bases, with 5 bases left in between. The CDR3 loop spans 13 amino acids. The CDR3 loop reads CAWSVWAGNTIYF. In DNA form, the CDR3 reads TGTGCCTGGAGTGTATGGGCTGGAAACACCATATATTTT.

The V and J genes are TRBV5-1 and TRBJ1-5; unclear D gene. Germline assignment: CDR1 SGHRS and CDR2 YFSETQ. The CDR3 has 13 residues. V was cut by 4 bases and J by 6 bases, with 11 bases left in between. As DNA, the CDR3 is TGCGCCAGCAGCCCGGAGGGTAGTCAGCCCCAGCATTTT. It specifies CASSPEGSQPQHF. Full variable domain (rest looked up from reference TRBV5-1 and TRBJ1-5): KAGVTQTPRYLIKTRGQQVTLSCSPISGHRSVSWYQQTPGQGLQFLFEYFSETQRNKGNFPGRFSGRQFSNSRSEMNVSTLELGDSALYLCASSPEGSQPQHFGDGTRLSIL.

This rearrangement joins TRBV2 to TRBJ2-1; TRBD2 matches 8 bases. The CDR3 has 15 amino acids. Trimming cost V 4 bases and J 5 bases; bases outside gene matches: 7. Looked up from germline, CDR1 is SNHLY and CDR2 is FYNNEI. CDR3 loop: CASSGETSEHNEQFF. DNA of the CDR3: TGTGCCAGCAGTGGGGAGACTAGCGAACACAATGAGCAGTTCTTC.

This sequence joins TRBV7-8 and TRBJ2-7; the D is unclear. Trimming took off 1 base at V and 2 bases at J, with 9 bases between the two ends. This CDR3 region has 14 residues. Germline assignment: CDR1 SGHVS and CDR2 FQNEAQ. The CDR3 coding sequence is TGTGCCAGCAGCTTAGTCCCAGCCACCTACGAGCAGTACTTC. Amino acids: CASSLVPATYEQYF.

In this sample, this clone turned up a few times. The chain carries TRBV28 and TRBJ1-5; D call uncertain. V shed 2 bases and J shed 7 bases, with 9 bases lying between them. Germline assignment: CDR1 MDHEN and CDR2 SYDVKM. This CDR3 is 13 amino acids long. CDR3 nucleotide sequence: TGTGCCAGCAGTTTAGGAAGGGAGCAGCCCCAGCATTTT. Residues: CASSLGREQPQHF.

This clone appeared a single time. The chain is built from TRBV15 and TRBJ2-3; D gene ambiguous. The germline V gene has CDR1 LNHNV and CDR2 YYDKDF (reference sequence). V was shortened by 3 bases and J by 2 bases, with 9 bases between the two germline ends. The CDR3 runs 14 residues. The CDR3 DNA reads as TGTGCCACCAGCAGGAGGCTGCACACAGATACGCAGTATTTT. Encoded protein: CATSRRLHTDTQYF. Full variable domain (outside the CDR3, taken from reference TRBV15 and TRBJ2-3): DAMVIQNPRYQVTQFGKPVTLSCSQTLNHNVMYWYQQKSSQAPKLLFHYYDKDFNNEADTPDNFQSRRPNTSFCFLDIRSPGLGDTAMYLCATSRRLHTDTQYFGPGTRLTVL.